The 30 T cell receptor beta chains given below trace back to one sample, sequenced in a study of post-analysis software for immune sequencing data. Study-wide results and caveats: Compared with controls, patients had more of about 5 TRBV segments, including TRBV5-6, TRBV5-1 and TRBV20-1.

TCR beta cDNA libraries included unique molecular identifiers. MiXCR, run by TCRdb on the PCR reads, gives a single entry per CDR3 protein. The sample includes hundreds of thousands of distinct CDR3 sequences, approximately 60% of them seen just once. Their recognized antigens are unknown. Input material: blood. These receptors originate from a girl aged 2-9 years with multiple sclerosis.

A single count supports this clonotype. The chain employs TRBV9 and TRBJ2-7; the D call may be TRBD1 or TRBD2 (6 bases each). V was trimmed by 4 bases and J by 0 bases, leaving 14 bases between them. Germline V gene lookup returns CDR1 SGDLS and CDR2 YYNGEE. The CDR3 length is 15 residues. The CDR3 here is CASSSSGDFSYEQYF. DNA of the CDR3: TGTGCCAGCAGCTCCTCAGGGGACTTCTCCTACGAGCAGTACTTC.

The chain employs TRBV10-3 and TRBJ2-5; TRBD1 matches 9 bases. With 2 bases clipped from V and 5 bases from J, the junction kept 6 bases outside the gene matches. From germline, CDR1 is ENHRY and CDR2 SYGVKD. The CDR3 runs 15 residues. CDR3 coding DNA: TGTGCCATCAGTGAGGAAGGACAGGGGATCGAGACCCAGTACTTC. Protein: CAISEEGQGIETQYF.

This clonotype was detected a few times. The V call is TRBV29-1, the J call TRBJ1-2, with no clear D. V shed 7 bases and J shed 6 bases, with 15 bases lying between them. The length of the CDR3 is 12 residues. Germline V CDR1 and CDR2: SQVTM, ANQGSEA. CDR3 DNA sequence: TGCAGCGCCATAGCCAGCCTCGATGGCTACACCTTC. Translation: CSAIASLDGYTF.

The chain links TRBV29-1 to TRBJ1-2; D is uncertain. Germline CDR1 is SQVTM and CDR2 is ANQGSEA. The CDR3 has 11 residues. V gave up 7 bases and J gave up 3 bases, with 9 bases separating them. The CDR3 nucleotides are TGCAGCGGCGGGATCGACTATGGCTACACCTTC. It yields the protein CSGGIDYGYTF. Using reference TRBV29-1 and TRBJ1-2 for the parts outside the CDR3, the full variable domain is SAVISQKPSRDICQRGTSLTIQCQVDSQVTMMFWYRQQPGQSLTLIATANQGSEATYESGFVIDKFPISRPNLTFSTLTVSNMSPEDSSIYLCSGGIDYGYTFGSGTRLTVV.

The chain couples TRBV10-3 to TRBJ2-1, with 7 bases aligning to TRBD2. V dropped 7 bases and J dropped 8; count of bases not matched to a gene: 17. The CDR3 is 16 residues long. Germline CDR1 and CDR2: ENHRY and SYGVKD. The CDR3 region is CAITPQLAGEGDEQFF. In DNA form, the CDR3 reads TGTGCCATCACTCCCCAGCTCGCGGGAGAAGGGGATGAGCAGTTCTTC.

This clonotype was seen a single time. This chain's CDR3 is CASSFEGTGPLPGIYNEQFF. CDR3 nucleotide sequence: TGCGCCAGCAGCTTTGAGGGGACAGGGCCTCTCCCCGGTATATACAATGAGCAGTTCTTC. The rearrangement links TRBV5-1 to TRBJ2-1, with 9 bases that match TRBD1. The CDR3 is 20 amino acids. The J segment lost 4 bases and the V segment lost 2 bases, leaving 19 bases of the junction unmatched. Germline loops: CDR1 SGHRS, CDR2 YFSETQ.

As regards this clonotype: Sequence at one end of the junction differs from germline and may be a read error. The rearrangement links TRBV6-6 to TRBJ2-4; 7 bases align to TRBD1. This CDR3 has 15 amino acids. The germline CDR1 and CDR2 sequences are MNHNY and SVGAGI (reference sequence). CDR3 protein: CSSSYTGESKNIQYF. CDR3 coding DNA: TGTTCCAGCAGTTATACAGGGGAATCCAAAAACATTCAGTACTTC.

The chain couples TRBV20-1 to TRBJ1-5; no reliable D call. The V and J ends lost 0 bases and 7 bases respectively, with 13 bases between them. CDR1 is DFQATT and CDR2 is SNEGSKA in the germline V gene (reference sequence). The CDR3 consists of 14 residues. The CDR3 nucleotides are TGCAGTGCTAGAGAAGGAGAGCCCTACCAGCCCCAGCATTTT. This encodes CSAREGEPYQPQHF.

This sequence joins TRBV20-1 and TRBJ1-2, with D possibly TRBD1 on 6 matching bases. The V gene's germline CDR1 is DFQATT and CDR2 SNEGSKA (reference sequence). This CDR3 is built from 15 residues. Trimming pared 3 bases from V and 6 bases from J, leaving 20 bases between. The CDR3 reads CSASRDTLLRHGYTF. CDR3 coding DNA: TGCAGTGCTAGTCGGGACACGCTTCTCCGGCATGGCTACACCTTC.

The chain links TRBV20-1 to TRBJ2-7, with TRBD2 matching 11 bases. The CDR3 covers 14 residues. CDR1 is DFQATT and CDR2 is SNEGSKA in the germline V gene (reference sequence). J lost 6 bases, V lost 6 bases, and 10 bases had no gene match. CDR3 sequence: CSASLAGGLGEQYF. The CDR3 coding sequence is TGCAGTGCCTCCCTAGCGGGAGGTTTGGGCGAGCAGTACTTC.

J is TRBJ1-1 and V is TRBV4-1, with unresolved D. CDR3 size: 14 residues. The V and J ends lost 1 base and 2 bases respectively, with 8 bases between them. CDR1 and CDR2 from the germline V gene are MGHRA and YSYEKL. CDR3 coding DNA: TGCGCCAGCAGCCAAGGGCAGATTAACACTGAAGCTTTCTTT. Amino acids: CASSQGQINTEAFF.

The V call is TRBV18, the J call TRBJ2-7, with D perhaps matching TRBD1 (5 bases). There are 13 residues in the CDR3. Trimming removed 6 bases from V and 2 bases from J, with 11 bases in between. Germline lookup yields CDR1 KGHSH and CDR2 LQKENI. CDR3 sequence (DNA): TGTGCCAGCTCGGCGGTAGGGGCCTACGAGCAGTACTTC. It translates to CASSAVGAYEQYF.

The genes are TRBV5-5 and TRBJ2-3; 9 nucleotides match TRBD1. The CDR3 is 19 amino acids. Losses at the gene ends were 2 bases for V and 2 bases for J; bases not matched to a gene: 15. CDR1 and CDR2 (germline): SGHKS, YYEKEE (reference sequence). The CDR3 reads CASSFWGTGGQTATDTQYF. DNA of the CDR3: TGTGCCAGCAGCTTTTGGGGCACAGGGGGCCAAACGGCCACAGATACGCAGTATTTT.

In DNA form, the CDR3 reads TGTGCCATCAGTGAGTCGATAGGCTTCAATCAGCCCCAGCATTTT. Translated: CAISESIGFNQPQHF. This chain links TRBV10-3 with TRBJ1-5, with unresolved D. CDR3 length: 15 amino acids. In germline, CDR1 is ENHRY, CDR2 SYGVKD. Trimming took off 0 bases at V and 3 bases at J, with 9 bases between the two ends.

The chain is built from TRBV7-2 and TRBJ2-7; D assignment may be TRBD1 or TRBD2 (5 bases each). The end of the DNA aligns better with TRBJ2-5, so the J call may be wrong. The V gene's germline CDR1 is SGHTA and CDR2 FQGNSA. This CDR3 contains 15 residues. The CDR3, as DNA: TGTGCCAGCATCACTGGCAGCGGAAGGGGAGAGACCCAGTACTTC. Translated: CASITGSGRGETQYF.

V gene TRBV20-1 combines with J gene TRBJ2-1; TRBD2 matches 9 bases. Germline CDR1 and CDR2: DFQATT and SNEGSKA (reference sequence). The trim removed 6 bases at V and 2 bases at J, leaving 17 bases unmatched. CDR3 length: 18 residues. As DNA, the CDR3 is TGCAGTGCGGCCCCGGGGCTAGCGGGGCTTAGTCCCTACAATGAGCAGTTCTTC. Translated, it gives CSAAPGLAGLSPYNEQFF.

In DNA, the CDR3 is TGTGCCAGCAGTTACTCGAGGCAGGCCAGCGGTGATACGCAGTATTTT. This codes for CASSYSRQASGDTQYF. The gene calls are TRBV6-2 or TRBV6-3 and TRBJ2-3, with TRBD2 as a possible D gene (5 bases). V was cut by 0 bases and J by 6 bases, with 16 bases left in between. Looked up from germline, CDR1 is MNHEY and CDR2 is SVGEGT. The CDR3 contains 16 residues.

Comment on this clonotype: Mismatch with germline at one junction end may stem from a read error. The rearrangement uses TRBV14 and TRBJ2-1; 8 bases fit TRBD1. Germline assignment: CDR1 SGHDN and CDR2 FVKESK. The CDR3 spans 15 residues. The CDR3 sequence is CTSSRRTGSVNEQFF. For the CDR3, the DNA is TGTACCAGCAGCCGTAGGACAGGGTCAGTGAATGAGCAGTTCTTC. Filled out from reference TRBV14 and TRBJ2-1, the complete variable domain reads EAGVTQFPSHSVIEKGQTVTLRCDPISGHDNLYWYRRVMGKEIKFLLHFVKESKQDESGMPNNRFLAERTGGTYSTLKVQPAELEDSGVYFCTSSRRTGSVNEQFFGPGTRLTVL.

The chain is built from TRBV18 and TRBJ2-5; 9 positions agree with TRBD1. This CDR3 is built from 20 residues. Germline CDR1 and CDR2: KGHSH and LQKENI. Trimming took 4 bases from V and 11 from J; bases not matched to a gene: 29. CDR3 sequence reads: CASSHSRPRTGDTILREQYF. CDR3 sequence (DNA): TGTGCCAGCTCACACTCACGACCACGGACAGGGGACACAATACTACGGGAGCAGTACTTC.

The chain couples TRBV14 to TRBJ2-5, with D tentatively TRBD1 or TRBD2 (7 bases each). The CDR3 is made up of 16 amino acids. V dropped 0 bases and J dropped 6 bases, with 17 bases sitting between them. CDR1 is SGHDN, CDR2 FVKESK, per germline. The CDR3 nucleotides are TGTGCCAGCAGCCAAGATCCCATCAGGGGGGGGAAGACCCAGTACTTC. Amino acid sequence: CASSQDPIRGGKTQYF. Full variable domain (remainder filled in from reference TRBV14 and TRBJ2-5): EAGVTQFPSHSVIEKGQTVTLRCDPISGHDNLYWYRRVMGKEIKFLLHFVKESKQDESGMPNNRFLAERTGGTYSTLKVQPAELEDSGVYFCASSQDPIRGGKTQYFGPGTRLLVL.

The chain combines TRBV18 with TRBJ2-5; perhaps D is TRBD1 or TRBD2 (5 bases each). V lost 6 bases, J lost 2 bases, and 13 bases lay in between. Germline V gene data show CDR1 as KGHSH and CDR2 as LQKENI. This CDR3 has 14 residues. CDR3 in amino acids: CASSPGTVQETQYF. CDR3 coding DNA: TGTGCCAGCTCCCCAGGGACCGTTCAAGAGACCCAGTACTTC.

This chain links TRBV29-1 with TRBJ2-1, with TRBD2 matching 9 bases. The CDR3 has 16 amino acids. Germline loops: CDR1 SQVTM, CDR2 ANQGSEA. V was clipped by 1 base and J by 0 bases; unmatched bases: 4. The CDR3 is CSVEGLAGSSYNEQFF. As DNA, the CDR3 is TGCAGCGTTGAAGGGCTAGCGGGGAGCTCCTACAATGAGCAGTTCTTC.

V usage is TRBV4-1 and J usage is TRBJ1-5; 9 nucleotides line up with TRBD1. The CDR3 consists of 15 residues. Germline V gene lookup returns CDR1 MGHRA and CDR2 YSYEKL. J was trimmed by 7 bases and V by 2 bases; bases with no gene match: 6. Here the CDR3 reads CASSQTDRGDQPQHF. In nucleotides, the CDR3 is TGCGCCAGCAGCCAAACGGACAGGGGAGACCAGCCCCAGCATTTT.

This clonotype was detected only once. The genes are TRBV20-1 and TRBJ2-3; 9 bases are a match to TRBD2. The CDR3 runs to 16 residues. V shed 0 bases and J 1 base; nucleotides not matched to a gene: 5. Germline lookup yields CDR1 DFQATT and CDR2 SNEGSKA (reference sequence). The CDR3 nucleotides read TGCAGTGCTAGAGATCCCCGACTAGCGGGCACAGATACGCAGTATTTT. This codes for CSARDPRLAGTDTQYF.

This sequence joins TRBV20-1 and TRBJ2-3, with D perhaps matching TRBD2 (6 bases). Trimming pared 2 bases from V and 4 bases from J, leaving 13 bases between. In germline, CDR1 is DFQATT, CDR2 SNEGSKA (reference sequence). The CDR3 has 14 residues. The CDR3 here is CSARLASASDTQYF. CDR3 DNA sequence: TGCAGTGCTAGACTGGCTAGCGCCTCAGATACGCAGTATTTT.

This clonotype showed up just a few times. The chain carries TRBV29-1 and TRBJ2-7; 10 bases are shared with TRBD1. The CDR3 spans 11 residues. Germline-derived CDR1 and CDR2 are SQVTM and ANQGSEA. CDR3 protein: CSTRQGAEQYF. The CDR3 nucleotides read TGCAGTACACGACAGGGGGCTGAGCAGTACTTC.

A single count supports this clonotype. An end of the junction differs from the germline gene, which may be a read error. The chain uses TRBV6-2 or TRBV6-3 and TRBJ2-7; 7 positions match TRBD1. The CDR3 totals 16 residues. Germline V gives CDR1 MNHEY, CDR2 SVGEGT. The CDR3 loop reads CDSSLRQGRNSYEQYF. The DNA for the CDR3 is TGTGACAGCAGTCTTAGACAGGGAAGGAACTCCTACGAGCAGTACTTC.

This chain links TRBV5-1 with TRBJ1-2, with 9 positions matching TRBD1. CDR1 and CDR2 (germline): SGHRS, YFSETQ. There are 15 residues in the CDR3. J was trimmed by 4 bases and V by 2 bases; bases with no gene match: 6. The CDR3 DNA reads TGCGCCAGCAGCTTTGGGGACAGGGTACGCTATGGCTACACCTTC. This translates into CASSFGDRVRYGYTF. The complete variable domain, with remaining parts taken from reference TRBV5-1 and TRBJ1-2, reads KAGVTQTPRYLIKTRGQQVTLSCSPISGHRSVSWYQQTPGQGLQFLFEYFSETQRNKGNFPGRFSGRQFSNSRSEMNVSTLELGDSALYLCASSFGDRVRYGYTFGSGTRLTVV.

This clonotype was seen more than once but under ten times. The chain recombines TRBV12-3 or TRBV12-4 with TRBJ1-2; D is unclear. The CDR3 is 13 amino acids. The ends were cut back, 2 bases at V and 6 bases at J, with 10 bases in the middle. This CDR3 reads CASSLMAGDGYTF. The CDR3 DNA is TGTGCCAGCAGTTTAATGGCAGGTGATGGCTACACCTTC.

This clonotype has more than one count but fewer than ten. The rearrangement uses TRBV5-1 and TRBJ2-1; possibly TRBD1 or TRBD2 for D (6 bases each). Trimming left V 0 bases short and J 8 bases short, with 18 bases between. The CDR3 runs to 16 residues. Germline CDR1 is SGHRS and CDR2 is YFSETQ. DNA of the CDR3: TGCGCCAGCAGCTTGGCTTCCGGGACACCGGGGGATGAGCAGTTCTTC. The encoded protein is CASSLASGTPGDEQFF. Full variable domain (rest looked up from reference TRBV5-1 and TRBJ2-1): KAGVTQTPRYLIKTRGQQVTLSCSPISGHRSVSWYQQTPGQGLQFLFEYFSETQRNKGNFPGRFSGRQFSNSRSEMNVSTLELGDSALYLCASSLASGTPGDEQFFGPGTRLTVL.